This entry features one T cell receptor (beta chain) sequence. Profiling relied on immunoSEQ multiplex PCR, and the TCRdb table lists in-frame clones only, not all of them. The table includes approximately 480,000 clones, roughly nine tenths detected once. This specimen comes from a study of blood T cell repertoires in COVID-19. CDR3 length: 14 residues. V shed 2 bases and J shed 0 bases, with 6 bases lying between them. Germline V gene lookup returns CDR1 SGHTA and CDR2 FQGNSA. The sample was peripheral blood. The chain employs TRBV7-2 and TRBJ2-3, with D maybe TRBD2 (6 bases). The sequence was obtained from a man aged 18 to 35 with COVID-19, enrolled during active disease. The CDR3 is CASSLSGSTDTQYF. CDR3 nucleotide sequence: TGTGCCAGCAGCTTAAGCGGGAGCACAGATACGCAGTATTTT. Supplemented by reference TRBV7-2 and TRBJ2-3, the full variable domain reads GAGVSQSPSNKVTEKGKDVELRCDPISGHTALYWYRQSLGQGLEFLIYFQGNSAPDKSGLPSDRFSAERTGGSVSTLTIQRTQQEDSAVYLCASSLSGSTDTQYFGPGTRLTVL.